This is a list of T cell receptor beta chains from one sample in a study of OX40 agonist ivuxolimab in advanced cancers. The data were produced by immunoSEQ multiplex PCR, yet TCRdb's version contains in-frame clones alone and is incomplete. The profile shows tens of thousands of clones, around 85% of them singletons. Sequencing used CD4+ or CD8+ T cells sorted from blood, obtained in a trial of the OX40 agonist ivuxolimab. The receptors originated from an adult with an advanced solid tumor such as melanoma, head and neck, liver or kidney cancer. CDR3s include the opening cysteine and the closing phenylalanine or tryptophan. Fields, in order: D gene, J gene, clone size, V gene, CDR3 DNA, CDR3 protein. The D gene is left open where the match is weak. Part of the rows lack a size; the others show once, few, many or a class for expanded clones.

d_call: TRBD1
j_call: TRBJ2-7
clone_size: -
v_call: TRBV30
cdr3_nt: TGTGCCTGGAGCAAAAAAGGGGGCTGGGACGAGCAGTACTTC
cdr3_aa: CAWSKKGGWDEQYF

d_call: TRBD2
j_call: TRBJ2-1
clone_size: -
v_call: TRBV6-5
cdr3_nt: TGTGCCAGCAGTTCCCGGACTAGCGGGAGAAGGAATGAGCAGTTCTTC
cdr3_aa: CASSSRTSGRRNEQFF

d_call: -
j_call: TRBJ1-6
clone_size: -
v_call: TRBV7-8
cdr3_nt: TGTGCCAGCAGCTTAGCGCCCTCGCCGACAGGCTATAATTCACCCCTCCACTTT
cdr3_aa: CASSLAPSPTGYNSPLHF

d_call: -
j_call: TRBJ2-6
clone_size: -
v_call: TRBV18
cdr3_nt: TGTGCCAGCTCGCGTGGGTCTGGGGCCAACGTCCTGACTTTC
cdr3_aa: CASSRGSGANVLTF

d_call: -
j_call: TRBJ2-2
clone_size: few
v_call: TRBV9
cdr3_nt: TGTGCCAGCAGCGTAGCTACAAGCGCGAACACCGGGGAGCTGTTTTTT
cdr3_aa: CASSVATSANTGELFF

d_call: TRBD1
j_call: TRBJ1-4
clone_size: -
v_call: TRBV30
cdr3_nt: TGTGCCTGGAGTGTACAGGGGACAGGGGGCCGAAAACTGTTTTTT
cdr3_aa: CAWSVQGTGGRKLFF

d_call: -
j_call: TRBJ1-1
clone_size: -
v_call: TRBV19
cdr3_nt: TGTGCCAGTAGTACCAGACGGCTCACTGAAGCTTTCTTT
cdr3_aa: CASSTRRLTEAFF

d_call: -
j_call: TRBJ1-3
clone_size: -
v_call: TRBV5-1
cdr3_nt: TGCGCCAGCAGCGACGGAATCTCTGGAAACACCATATATTTT
cdr3_aa: CASSDGISGNTIYF

d_call: -
j_call: TRBJ1-6
clone_size: few
v_call: TRBV4-1
cdr3_nt: TGCGCCAGCAGCCAAGCAGGGACTGGGGATAATTCACCCCTCCACTTT
cdr3_aa: CASSQAGTGDNSPLHF

d_call: TRBD2
j_call: TRBJ2-2
clone_size: -
v_call: TRBV7-2
cdr3_nt: TGTGCCAGCAGCTCGGGACTAGCGAGCGGGGAGCTGTTTTTT
cdr3_aa: CASSSGLASGELFF

d_call: -
j_call: TRBJ2-3
clone_size: -
v_call: TRBV19
cdr3_nt: TGTGCCAGTAGTGTACAAAGAGATACGCAGTATTTT
cdr3_aa: CASSVQRDTQYF

d_call: TRBD1
j_call: TRBJ2-7
clone_size: few
v_call: TRBV7-8
cdr3_nt: TGTGCCAGCTGTCCGGACAGGGTCGTCAACGAGCAGTACTTC
cdr3_aa: CASCPDRVVNEQYF

d_call: TRBD1
j_call: TRBJ1-2
clone_size: -
v_call: TRBV2
cdr3_nt: TGTGCCAGCACATCAAGGGACAGGGCTGGCTACACCTTC
cdr3_aa: CASTSRDRAGYTF

d_call: TRBD2
j_call: TRBJ2-5
clone_size: -
v_call: TRBV6-1
cdr3_nt: TGTGCCAGCAGTTGGACTAGCGGATCCGTGGAGACCCAGTACTTC
cdr3_aa: CASSWTSGSVETQYF

d_call: TRBD1
j_call: TRBJ1-5
clone_size: -
v_call: TRBV7-9
cdr3_nt: TGTGCCAGCAGCTTAGCGGTGGGACAGGGGTCAGGGCCCCAGCATTTT
cdr3_aa: CASSLAVGQGSGPQHF

d_call: -
j_call: TRBJ1-1
clone_size: -
v_call: TRBV12-2
cdr3_nt: TGTGCAAGTCGCTCCCCCGAGGGGACAGGCCAAATGATTAACACTGAAGCTTTCTTT
cdr3_aa: CASRSPEGTGQMINTEAFF

d_call: -
j_call: TRBJ1-4
clone_size: -
v_call: TRBV4-3
cdr3_nt: TGCGCCAGCAGCCCCTTAAGCGCTGCAACTAATGAAAAACTGTTTTTT
cdr3_aa: CASSPLSAATNEKLFF

d_call: -
j_call: TRBJ2-3
clone_size: -
v_call: TRBV7-8
cdr3_nt: TGTGCCAGCAGCCGAGACTCAGATACGCAGTATTTT
cdr3_aa: CASSRDSDTQYF

d_call: TRBD2
j_call: TRBJ2-7
clone_size: -
v_call: TRBV7-6
cdr3_nt: TGTGCCAGCAGCTTAGGATGGGGACTAGCGGTACCCTACGAGCAGTACTTC
cdr3_aa: CASSLGWGLAVPYEQYF

d_call: -
j_call: TRBJ2-7
clone_size: -
v_call: TRBV10-2
cdr3_nt: TGCGCCAGCATGGGGTTGGGCGGGTCCGAGCAGTACTTC
cdr3_aa: CASMGLGGSEQYF

d_call: -
j_call: TRBJ2-1
clone_size: few
v_call: TRBV15
cdr3_nt: TGTGCCACCAGCATACGATTCAGGGAGGAGCAGTTCTTC
cdr3_aa: CATSIRFREEQFF

d_call: TRBD1
j_call: TRBJ2-5
clone_size: once
v_call: TRBV7-2
cdr3_nt: TGTGCCAGCAGCTTATATCAGGGGGCAGGAGAGACCCAGTACTTC
cdr3_aa: CASSLYQGAGETQYF